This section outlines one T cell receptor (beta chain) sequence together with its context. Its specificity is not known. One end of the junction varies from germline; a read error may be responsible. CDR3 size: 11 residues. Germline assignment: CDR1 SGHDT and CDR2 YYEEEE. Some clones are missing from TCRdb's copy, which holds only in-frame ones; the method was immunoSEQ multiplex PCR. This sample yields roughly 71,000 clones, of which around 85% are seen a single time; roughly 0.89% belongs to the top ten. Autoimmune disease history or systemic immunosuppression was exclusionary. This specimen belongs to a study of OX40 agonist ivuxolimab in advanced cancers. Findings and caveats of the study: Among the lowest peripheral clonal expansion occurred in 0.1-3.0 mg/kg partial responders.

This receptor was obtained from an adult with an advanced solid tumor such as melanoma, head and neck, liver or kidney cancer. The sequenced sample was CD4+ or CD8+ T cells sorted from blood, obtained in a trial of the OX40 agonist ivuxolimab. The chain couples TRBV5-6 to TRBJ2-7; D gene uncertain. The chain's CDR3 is CASSLGARTNF. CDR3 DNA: TGTGCCAGCAGCTTAGGAGCTCGGACGAACTTC.